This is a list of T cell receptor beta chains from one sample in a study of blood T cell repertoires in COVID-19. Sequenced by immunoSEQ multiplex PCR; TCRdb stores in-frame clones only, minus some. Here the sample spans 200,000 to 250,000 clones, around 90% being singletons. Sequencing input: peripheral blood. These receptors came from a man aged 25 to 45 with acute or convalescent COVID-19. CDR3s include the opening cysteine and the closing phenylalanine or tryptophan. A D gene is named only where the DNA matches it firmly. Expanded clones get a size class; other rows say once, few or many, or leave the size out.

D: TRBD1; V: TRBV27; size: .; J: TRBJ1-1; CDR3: CASSSGQGGHTEAFF; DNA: TGTGCCAGCAGTTCCGGACAGGGCGGTCACACTGAAGCTTTCTTT
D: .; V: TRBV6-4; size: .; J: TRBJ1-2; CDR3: CASTPRPGSDYGYTF; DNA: TGTGCCAGCACCCCAAGGCCGGGATCAGACTATGGCTACACCTTC
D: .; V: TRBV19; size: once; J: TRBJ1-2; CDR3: CASSSPGTAYGYTF; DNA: TGTGCCAGTAGCTCACCGGGAACAGCCTATGGCTACACCTTC
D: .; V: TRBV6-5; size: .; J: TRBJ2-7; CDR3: CASSPTNEQYF; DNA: TGTGCCAGCAGTCCGACTAACGAGCAGTACTTC
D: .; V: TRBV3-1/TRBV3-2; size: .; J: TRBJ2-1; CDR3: CASSQLRQLLLEQFF; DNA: TGTGCCAGCAGCCAATTGAGACAGCTTTTGTTGGAGCAGTTCTTC
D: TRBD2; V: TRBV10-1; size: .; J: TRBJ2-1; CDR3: CASSGGASGSLNEQFF; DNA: TGCGCCAGCAGTGGAGGGGCTAGCGGGAGTCTCAATGAGCAGTTCTTC
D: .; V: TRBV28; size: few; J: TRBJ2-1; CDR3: CASSLSWQEGHEQFF; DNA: TGTGCCAGCAGTTTATCTTGGCAGGAGGGCCATGAGCAGTTCTTC
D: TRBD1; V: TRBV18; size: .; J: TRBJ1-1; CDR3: CASSPSPDRGTEAFF; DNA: TGTGCCAGCTCACCATCCCCGGACAGGGGCACTGAAGCTTTCTTT
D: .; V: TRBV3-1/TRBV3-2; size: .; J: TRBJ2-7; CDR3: CASSTGKFWGEQYF; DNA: TGTGCCAGCAGTACAGGGAAGTTTTGGGGGGAGCAGTACTTC
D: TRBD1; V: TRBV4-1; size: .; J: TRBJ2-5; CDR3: CASSQDPGTGSKETQYF; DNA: TGCGCCAGCAGCCAAGATCCCGGGACAGGGAGTAAAGAGACCCAGTACTTC
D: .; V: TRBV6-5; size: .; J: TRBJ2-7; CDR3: CASSYVGGDTYEQYF; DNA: TGTGCCAGCAGTTACGTTGGCGGGGATACCTACGAGCAGTACTTC
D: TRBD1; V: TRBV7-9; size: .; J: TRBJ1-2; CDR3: CASSGSRGQGNYGYTF; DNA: TGTGCCAGCAGCGGATCTCGGGGACAGGGAAACTATGGCTACACCTTC
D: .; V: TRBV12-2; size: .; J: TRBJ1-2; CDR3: CATPHTSWTGFDYGYTF; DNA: TGTGCAACCCCTCATACGAGCTGGACAGGTTTCGACTATGGCTACACCTTC
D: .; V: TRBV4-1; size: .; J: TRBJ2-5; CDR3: CASSLTYPETQYF; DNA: TGCGCCAGCAGCCTTACATACCCAGAGACCCAGTACTTC
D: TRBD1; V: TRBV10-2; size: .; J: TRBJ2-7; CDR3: CASSEPGQGVGEQYF; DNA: TGCGCCAGCAGTGAGCCCGGACAGGGGGTCGGCGAGCAGTACTTC
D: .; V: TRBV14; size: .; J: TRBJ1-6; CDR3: CASSQVGAQGPLHF; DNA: TGTGCCAGCAGCCAAGTGGGGGCGCAGGGACCCCTCCACTTT
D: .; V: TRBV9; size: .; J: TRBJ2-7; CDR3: CASSVDRGSSYEQYF; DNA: TGTGCCAGCAGCGTAGATCGTGGGAGCAGTTACGAGCAGTACTTC
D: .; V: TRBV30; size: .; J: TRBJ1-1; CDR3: CAWRADLGAFF; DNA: TGTGCCTGGAGAGCGGACTTGGGAGCTTTCTTT
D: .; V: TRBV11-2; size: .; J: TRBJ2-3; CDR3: CASRTQGLTDTQYF; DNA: TGTGCCAGCAGAACTCAGGGACTCACAGATACGCAGTATTTT
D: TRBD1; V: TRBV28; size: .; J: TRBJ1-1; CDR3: CASSPIRDRGGSGGSYTEAFF; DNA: TGTGCCAGCAGCCCAATCAGGGACAGGGGTGGAAGTGGGGGAAGTTACACTGAAGCTTTCTTT
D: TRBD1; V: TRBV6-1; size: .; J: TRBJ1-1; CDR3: CASSELTLTGVAFF; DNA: TGTGCCAGCAGTGAACTCACCCTGACAGGGGTAGCTTTCTTT
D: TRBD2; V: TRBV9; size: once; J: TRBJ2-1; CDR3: CASSVGLAGGYNEQFF; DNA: TGTGCCAGCAGCGTGGGACTAGCGGGGGGCTACAATGAGCAGTTCTTC
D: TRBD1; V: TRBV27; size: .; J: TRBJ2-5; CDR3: CASSPRQGVETQYF; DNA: TGTGCCAGCAGTCCTAGACAGGGAGTGGAGACCCAGTACTTC
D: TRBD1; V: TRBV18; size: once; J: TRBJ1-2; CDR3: CASSPRETGAPNYGYTF; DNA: TGTGCCAGCTCACCACGTGAGACAGGGGCTCCGAACTATGGCTACACCTTC
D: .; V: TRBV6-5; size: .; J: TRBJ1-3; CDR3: CASSYSFRGTGNTIYF; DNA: TGTGCCAGCAGTTACTCCTTCAGGGGAACTGGAAACACCATATATTTT
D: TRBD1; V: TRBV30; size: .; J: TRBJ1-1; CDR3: CAWSVLGQGFF; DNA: TGTGCCTGGAGTGTACTGGGACAGGGTTTCTTT
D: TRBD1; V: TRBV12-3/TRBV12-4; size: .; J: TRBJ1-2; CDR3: CASRKGQKYGYTF; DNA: TGTGCCAGCAGGAAGGGACAGAAATATGGCTACACCTTC
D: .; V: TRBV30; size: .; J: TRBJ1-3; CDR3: CAWSWTEPPSTIYF; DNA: TGTGCCTGGAGTTGGACAGAACCCCCAAGCACCATATATTTT
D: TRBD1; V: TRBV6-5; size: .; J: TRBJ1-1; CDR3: CASRVGQTNTEAFF; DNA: TGTGCCAGCAGAGTGGGACAGACAAACACTGAAGCTTTCTTT
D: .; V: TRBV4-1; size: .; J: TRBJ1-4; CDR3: CASSQDSGYIEKLFF; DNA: TGCGCCAGCAGCCAAGACTCCGGGTATATTGAAAAACTGTTTTTT
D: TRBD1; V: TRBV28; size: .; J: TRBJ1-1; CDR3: CASSKQLTGTGGLAFF; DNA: TGTGCCAGCAGTAAACAATTAACCGGGACAGGGGGACTCGCTTTCTTT
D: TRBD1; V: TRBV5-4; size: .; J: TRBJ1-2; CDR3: CASSLRQGFYGYTF; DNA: TGTGCCAGCAGCCTAAGACAGGGCTTCTATGGCTACACCTTC
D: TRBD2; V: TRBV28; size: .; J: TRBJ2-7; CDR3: CASSLHLAGLSYEQYF; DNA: TGTGCCAGCAGTTTACATCTAGCGGGGTTATCCTACGAGCAGTACTTC
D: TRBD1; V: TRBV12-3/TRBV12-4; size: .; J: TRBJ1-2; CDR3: CASTPDRNYGYTF; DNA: TGTGCCAGCACTCCGGACAGGAACTATGGCTACACCTTC
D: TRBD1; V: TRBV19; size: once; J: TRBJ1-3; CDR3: CASSSQSGQSSGNTIYF; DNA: TGTGCCAGTAGTTCCCAATCGGGACAGAGCTCTGGAAACACCATATATTTT
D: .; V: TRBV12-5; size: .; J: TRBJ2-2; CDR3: CASGRDSNTGELFF; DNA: TGTGCTAGTGGCCGGGACTCGAACACCGGGGAGCTGTTTTTT